The sequence of this T cell receptor (beta chain) was determined in a study of regulatory T cells in long-lasting Graves disease (dated by TCRdb to the early 2020s). Some background on the complete study: To count as having persistent Graves' disease, a patient had to have received antithyroid drug treatment for over 5 years with TSH receptor autoantibodies remaining persistently positive. Patients with persistent Graves' disease were compared with patients with newly diagnosed Graves' disease using TCR sequencing and RNA sequencing of peripheral blood. In the clinical cohort, patients with persistent Graves' disease had used antithyroid drugs for an average of roughly ten years. A total of approximately 35 samples underwent TCR sequencing: about 13 from persistent and roughly 20 from newly diagnosed Graves' disease patients. The study took place in China and was registered as a clinical trial. Paper-wide results and their limitations: Peripheral blood alone was examined, since thyroid tissue, which constituted the primary lesion, could not be accessed. More public clonotypes were shared among persistent patients (about 2,800) than among newly diagnosed patients (more than 950). Only the TCR beta chain was sequenced and analyzed. Lower TCR Shannon entropy and fewer highly expanded clones were observed in persistent Graves' disease patients than in newly diagnosed patients, which suggested clonal expansion. Persistent disease showed preferential use of TRBV28, TRBJ1-2 and TRBJ2-5, whereas newly diagnosed disease favored TRBV20-1 and TRBJ2-1. As a limitation, the authors acknowledged that the small sample size may reduce accuracy.

The CDR3, from cysteine to phenylalanine, totals 14 residues. The entry retains the CDR3 DNA only, 42 bases that are in frame from base 1. The V and J ends are trimmed by 3 bases and 4 bases, leaving 13 bases between them. Based on the germline V gene (reference sequence), the CDR1 and CDR2 sequences are DFQATT and SNEGSKA. This clonotype came up many times. This receptor's antigen is unknown. No clone much larger than this one lies a single base away; base qualities are absent. The library was generated by multiplex PCR. The data were produced on an Illumina HiSeq 4000. iRepertoire HTBI primers and Arm-PCR amplification of CDR3 regions were used to construct TCR beta libraries. PCR products were gel purified before sequencing. Turning to the authors' computational methods: Gene usage analysis of CDR3 amino acid clonotypes relied on the 55 to 80 TRBV and about 13 TRBJ segments identified across samples. COPE and FqMerger were used to merge the filtered high-quality paired reads into contigs. Contigs were aligned with BLAST to IMGT TRBV, TRBD and TRBJ reference genes, and CDR3 was defined per IMGT. Clonotypes above 0.1% frequency were classified as highly expanded clones. Repertoire diversity was measured by Shannon entropy, and V-J evenness by the Gini coefficient. Public clonotypes were defined as clonotypes shared by more than one individual. The public reads were reanalyzed by TCRdb: fastp trimming at Q25, MiXCR alignment, in-frame beta chains only. Under each unique CDR3 protein, matching rows form one entry showing the most common genes and DNA. These V and J calls are TCRdb output, not the study's own analysis. A total of about 340,000 distinct CDR3 sequences appear in this sample, around 19% of them only once. The ten biggest clones cover 25% to 30% of the sample.

The sample's time point label, in plain terms: persistent/refractory GD, antithyroid drugs over 5 years with positive TRAb. RNA was extracted from PBMCs in TRIzol for both TCR sequencing and RNA sequencing. The diagnosis of Graves' disease was made according to American Thyroid Association guidelines. Recruitment of patients was carried out at an endocrinology department in Xi'an, China. Each patient gave 8.5 to 9.5 milliliters of peripheral blood, collected in an EDTA anticoagulant tube. Ficoll Paque Plus density gradient separation was used to isolate PBMCs, and no further T cell sorting was done. An Agilent 2100 Bioanalyzer and agarose gel were used to check RNA quality, and a NanoDrop 2000 was used to measure RNA concentration.

The TCR comes from a female donor with Graves disease. This chain joins TRBV20-1 to TRBJ1-5, and possibly TRBD1, on 6 matching bases. The specimen comprised peripheral blood mononuclear cells (PBMCs), sampled when the disease was refractory, from a patient treated with antithyroid drugs. The CDR3 has the sequence CSASATTGNQPQHF. The DNA reads TGCAGTGCTAGTGCTACAACAGGGAATCAGCCCCAGCATTTT.